The source of this TCR beta chain is a study of PD-1 blockade in classical Hodgkin lymphoma. Overall study findings and caveats: It was CD4+ TCR diversity, not CD8+, that rose significantly by C4D1.

The patients all showed relapse after autologous stem cell transplantation, while their brentuximab vedotin exposure varied. In the case of this clone: What it binds is not known.

TCRdb's copy holds only in-frame clones and misses some; the assay was immunoSEQ multiplex PCR. Of about 18,000 clones listed, roughly 80% are singletons. The receptor was isolated from a human donor with classical Hodgkin lymphoma. The material sequenced was peripheral blood mononuclear cells (PBMCs), taken at baseline.

This chain's CDR3 is CASSLAEGYTEAFF. The CDR3 DNA is TGTGCCAGCAGCTTAGCGGAGGGCTACACTGAAGCTTTCTTT. This chain joins TRBV7-9 and TRBJ1-1; D remains unclear. The CDR3 runs to 14 residues. Germline-derived CDR1 and CDR2 are SEHNR and FQNEAQ (reference sequence). Trimming pared 0 bases from V and 3 bases from J, leaving 8 bases between. Drawing the rest from reference TRBV7-9 and TRBJ1-1, the complete variable domain is DTGVSQNPRHKITKRGQNVTFRCDPISEHNRLYWYRQTLGQGPEFLTYFQNEAQLEKSRLLSDRFSAERPKGSFSTLEIQRTEQGDSAMYLCASSLAEGYTEAFFGQGTRLTVV.